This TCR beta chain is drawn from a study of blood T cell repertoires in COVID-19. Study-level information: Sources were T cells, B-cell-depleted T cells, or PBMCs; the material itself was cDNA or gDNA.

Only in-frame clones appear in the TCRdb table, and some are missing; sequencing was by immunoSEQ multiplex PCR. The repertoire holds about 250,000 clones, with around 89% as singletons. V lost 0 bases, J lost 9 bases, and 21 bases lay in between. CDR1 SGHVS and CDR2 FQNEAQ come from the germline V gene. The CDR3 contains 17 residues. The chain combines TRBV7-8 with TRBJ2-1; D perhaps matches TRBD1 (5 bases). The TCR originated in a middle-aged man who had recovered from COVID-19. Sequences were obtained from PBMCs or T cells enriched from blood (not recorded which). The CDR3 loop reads CASSLAGNIRVHREQFF. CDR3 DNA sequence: TGTGCCAGCAGCTTAGCGGGGAACATCAGGGTACATCGTGAGCAGTTCTTC.